The 23 T cell receptor beta chains listed next were all sequenced from one sample in a study of T-cell memory formation after mild COVID-19. TCRdb reprocessed the 5' RACE reads via MiXCR and lists one record per CDR3 protein. The sample has approximately 260,000 distinct CDR3 sequences; over 15% are singletons. The sample taken for sequencing was PBMCs or a T cell subset sorted from them (not recorded which). These receptors were taken from a man between 18 and 35 years old who had mild COVID-19 (a few samples of this study predate the infection). Cell type and time point are not known.

The rearrangement joins TRBV29-1 to TRBJ2-3; no definite D call. Germline V gives CDR1 SQVTM, CDR2 ANQGSEA. The CDR3 covers 13 residues. The V and J ends lost 4 bases and 3 bases respectively, with 11 bases between them. The chain's CDR3 is CSVVLPGTDTQYF. The CDR3 nucleotides are TGCAGCGTTGTGCTCCCCGGGACAGATACGCAGTATTTT.

The gene calls are TRBV11-3 and TRBJ2-2, with D unclear. Germline CDR1 and CDR2: SGHNT and YENEEA. The CDR3 loop spans 12 amino acids. V was trimmed by 5 bases and J by 7 bases, leaving 8 bases between them. As DNA, the CDR3 is TGTGCCAGCAGCCCGCTGGGCGGGGAGCTGTTTTTT. Protein sequence: CASSPLGGELFF.

This clonotype has at least ten counts. The rearrangement links TRBV4-3 to TRBJ2-1; TRBD2 might be the D (7 bases). V gave up 0 bases and J gave up 8 bases, with 17 bases separating them. Germline V gene data show CDR1 as LGHNA and CDR2 as YSLEER. This CDR3 has 16 amino acids. The DNA of the CDR3 is TGCGCCAGCAGCCAAGATTGGGGGGGCGGTGGGGATGAGCAGTTCTTC. It yields the protein CASSQDWGGGGDEQFF.

This chain joins TRBV5-1 and TRBJ2-3; the match to TRBD2 covers 10 bases. The V gene's germline CDR1 is SGHRS and CDR2 YFSETQ. The CDR3 sequence is 16 residues long. J was trimmed by 0 bases and V by 4 bases; bases with no gene match: 5. The CDR3 sequence: CASSPGLAVSTDTQYF. The CDR3 DNA sequence: TGCGCCAGCAGCCCAGGACTAGCGGTGAGCACAGATACGCAGTATTTT.

In its sample, this clonotype was seen a few times. This sequence joins TRBV7-6 and TRBJ2-1; either TRBD1 or TRBD2 may supply D (6 bases each). Germline V lookup: CDR1 SGHVS, CDR2 FNYEAQ. V shed 4 bases and J shed 4 bases, with 11 bases lying between them. CDR3 length equals 14 residues. CDR3 coding DNA: TGTGCCAGCAGCTCGTGGGGGGCATACAATGAGCAGTTCTTC. As protein: CASSSWGAYNEQFF.

This clonotype appeared a few times. The chain uses TRBV21-1 and TRBJ1-2; the listed D gene, TRBD1, was not tested against the DNA. TRBV21-1 has pseudogene status. This CDR3 has 15 amino acids. CDR3 sequence reads: CASSKWGQGKSGYTF. CDR3 in DNA: TGTGCCAGCAGCAAATGGGGACAGGGGAAAAGTGGCTACACCTTC.

The V gene is TRBV5-1, the J gene TRBJ2-7, with 10 bases aligning to TRBD1. There are 15 residues in the CDR3. J lost 6 bases, V lost 4 bases, and 10 bases had no gene match. The germline V gene encodes CDR1 SGHRS and CDR2 YFSETQ. The CDR3 spells CASSLRTGGTAEQYF. DNA of the CDR3: TGCGCCAGCAGCCTACGGACAGGGGGGACGGCCGAGCAGTACTTC.

The sample holds many counts of this clonotype. The rearrangement uses TRBV5-1 and TRBJ2-7, with 7 bases lining up with TRBD1. Germline V CDR1 and CDR2: SGHRS, YFSETQ. The CDR3 sequence is 14 residues long. With 2 bases clipped from V and 2 bases from J, the junction kept 4 bases outside the gene matches. The CDR3 sequence: CASSLTGDPYEQYF. As DNA, the CDR3 is TGCGCCAGCAGCTTAACAGGGGATCCCTACGAGCAGTACTTC.

The chain has TRBV24-1 and TRBJ2-5; 7 nucleotides match TRBD1. The CDR3 extends over 15 amino acids. The trim removed 3 bases at V and 5 bases at J, leaving 8 bases unmatched. Germline CDR1 KGHDR, CDR2 SFDVKD. CDR3 DNA: TGTGCCACCAGTGATCCGAGGGGGCCCCAGGAGACCCAGTACTTC. Residues: CATSDPRGPQETQYF.

The DNA of the CDR3 is TGTGCCAGCTCACCACGGCAGCCACAGACCACCATATATTTT. It is translated as CASSPRQPQTTIYF. V is TRBV18 and J is TRBJ1-3; D is unclear. This CDR3 comprises 14 residues. Trimming stripped 1 base from V and 9 bases from J, with 13 bases between. Germline V gene data show CDR1 as KGHSH and CDR2 as LQKENI.

The sample holds many counts of this clonotype. CDR3 sequence (DNA): TGCGCCAGCAGCTTGGTTAGCGGGGAGCAGTTCTTC. Translating it yields CASSLVSGEQFF. The chain joins TRBV5-1 to TRBJ2-1, with 7 bases matching TRBD2. V shed 0 bases and J 10 bases; nucleotides not matched to a gene: 1. Germline V gives CDR1 SGHRS, CDR2 YFSETQ. CDR3 length: 12 amino acids.

There are a few counts of this clonotype. This sequence joins TRBV7-2 and TRBJ1-1, with TRBD1 as a possible D gene (5 bases). Germline V gene lookup returns CDR1 SGHTA and CDR2 FQGNSA. Trimming cost V 1 base and J 0 bases, with 12 bases left between them. The CDR3 length is 16 residues. CDR3 in amino acids: CASSLGTGPMNTEAFF. The CDR3 DNA reads as TGTGCCAGCAGCTTAGGAACAGGTCCCATGAACACTGAAGCTTTCTTT.

This clonotype has only a few counts. The chain carries TRBV20-1 and TRBJ2-5; D gene unclear. Trimming shortened V by 0 bases and J by 2 bases, and 7 bases separated the two germline ends. The CDR3 has 13 residues. Germline V lookup: CDR1 DFQATT, CDR2 SNEGSKA (reference sequence). As DNA, the CDR3 is TGCAGTGCTAGAGATTCGCTACAAGAGACCCAGTACTTC. Translation gives CSARDSLQETQYF.

The rearrangement uses TRBV11-2 and TRBJ2-2; 8 nucleotides match TRBD2. The CDR3 is 14 amino acids. The V gene's germline CDR1 is SGHAT and CDR2 FQNNGV. The junction had 7 bases not matched to a gene; V was cut back by 11 bases and J by 2 bases. CDR3 coding DNA: TGTGCCGGTCGACTAGCGCCTAACACCGGGGAGCTGTTTTTT. The encoded protein is CAGRLAPNTGELFF.

The CDR3 DNA reads as TGTGCCACCAGCAGGGGGACAGGATACGAGCAGTACTTC. It specifies CATSRGTGYEQYF. This chain uses TRBV15 with TRBJ2-7; the match to TRBD1 covers 8 bases. The V gene's germline CDR1 is LNHNV and CDR2 YYDKDF (reference sequence). J was trimmed by 4 bases and V by 3 bases; bases with no gene match: 2. CDR3 size: 13 residues.

V is TRBV7-6 and J is TRBJ2-7; D tentatively reads TRBD1 or TRBD2 (5 bases each). The CDR3 totals 15 residues. CDR1 is SGHVS, CDR2 FNYEAQ, per germline. V lost 1 base and J 0 bases, leaving 10 bases between the germline ends. The CDR3 is CASSLGGYSSYEQYF. CDR3 bases: TGTGCCAGCAGCTTAGGGGGGTACAGCTCCTACGAGCAGTACTTC. The full variable domain, completed using reference TRBV7-6 and TRBJ2-7, is GAGVSQSPRYKVTKRGQDVALRCDPISGHVSLYWYRQALGQGPEFLTYFNYEAQQDKSGLPNDRFSAERPEGSISTLTIQRTEQRDSAMYRCASSLGGYSSYEQYFGPGTRLTVT.

The V call is TRBV6-1, the J call TRBJ1-4, with unresolved D. Per germline, CDR1 MNHNS and CDR2 SASEGT. The CDR3 length is 13 residues. V lost 11 bases and J lost 8, with 18 bases in between. The CDR3 spells CASRWFGEEKLFF. The CDR3 coding sequence is TGTGCCTCCCGTTGGTTTGGAGAGGAAAAACTGTTTTTT.

In its sample, this clonotype was seen a few times. The J gene is TRBJ1-5, the V gene TRBV20-1; D is possibly TRBD1 (5 bases). This CDR3 is 16 amino acids long. Trimming removed 3 bases from V and 4 bases from J, with 19 bases in between. CDR1 DFQATT and CDR2 SNEGSKA come from the germline V gene (reference sequence). CDR3 DNA sequence: TGCAGTGCTAGCCGCCCCCCGGGACGACCTAATCAGCCCCAGCATTTT. Translating it yields CSASRPPGRPNQPQHF.

This clonotype was counted ten times or more. J is TRBJ2-7 and V is TRBV20-1, with 7 bases that match TRBD2. Losses at the gene ends were 5 bases for V and 3 bases for J; bases not matched to a gene: 10. CDR1 and CDR2 from the germline V gene are DFQATT and SNEGSKA (reference sequence). This CDR3 is 14 amino acids long. The CDR3 region has the DNA TGCAGTGCTCCGACCATAGCGGGCGGCTACGAGCAGTACGTC. This sequence encodes CSAPTIAGGYEQYV.

This clonotype was observed a handful of times. This rearrangement joins TRBV3-1 to TRBJ2-1; TRBD2 matches 7 bases. Germline CDR1 is LGHDT and CDR2 is YNNKEL (reference sequence). This CDR3 comprises 15 residues. With 5 bases clipped from V and 4 bases from J, the junction kept 8 bases outside the gene matches. CDR3 bases: TGTGCCAGCAGCATATCGGGACTATGGTACAATGAGCAGTTCTTC. Translation gives CASSISGLWYNEQFF.

This clonotype was counted between two and nine times. The chain links TRBV23-1 to TRBJ2-3; 8 positions match TRBD1. TRBV23-1 is an open reading frame whose function is uncertain. The V segment lost 6 bases and the J segment 1 base; nucleotides outside the gene matches: 9. The CDR3 totals 16 residues. CDR3 amino acids: CASRPIRGPGTDTQYF. CDR3 DNA sequence: TGCGCCAGCAGGCCCATCAGGGGGCCGGGCACAGATACGCAGTATTTT.

The chain links TRBV24-1 to TRBJ2-7, with D tentatively TRBD1 (6 bases). The CDR3 is made up of 15 amino acids. Germline assignment: CDR1 KGHDR and CDR2 SFDVKD. CDR3 loop: CATSDLGQSSYEQYV. The CDR3 DNA reads as TGTGCCACCAGTGATTTGGGACAGAGCTCCTACGAGCAGTACGTA.

The chain combines TRBV7-8 with TRBJ1-1; D unclear. The ends were cut back, 0 bases at V and 7 bases at J, with 12 bases in the middle. The germline gives CDR1 SGHVS, CDR2 FQNEAQ. The CDR3 has 14 amino acids. The CDR3 here is CASSLAPGFGEAFF. Here the CDR3 DNA reads TGTGCCAGCAGCTTAGCGCCGGGGTTTGGTGAAGCTTTCTTT.